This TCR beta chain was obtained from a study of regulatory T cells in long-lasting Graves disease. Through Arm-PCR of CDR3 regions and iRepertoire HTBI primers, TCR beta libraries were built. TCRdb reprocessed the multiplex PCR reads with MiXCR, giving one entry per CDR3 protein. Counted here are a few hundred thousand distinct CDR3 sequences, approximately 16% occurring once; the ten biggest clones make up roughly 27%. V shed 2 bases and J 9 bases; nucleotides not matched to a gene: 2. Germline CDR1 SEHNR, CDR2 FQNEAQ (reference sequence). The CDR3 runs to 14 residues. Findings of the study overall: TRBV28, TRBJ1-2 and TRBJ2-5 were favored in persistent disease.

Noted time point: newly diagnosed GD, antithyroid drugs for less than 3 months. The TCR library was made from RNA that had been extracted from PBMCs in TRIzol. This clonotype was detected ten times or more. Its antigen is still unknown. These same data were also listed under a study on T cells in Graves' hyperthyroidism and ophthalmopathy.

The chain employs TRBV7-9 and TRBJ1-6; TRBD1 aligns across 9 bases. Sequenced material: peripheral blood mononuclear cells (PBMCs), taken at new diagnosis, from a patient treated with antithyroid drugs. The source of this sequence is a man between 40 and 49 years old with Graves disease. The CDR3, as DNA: TGTGCCAGCAGCTTACGACAGGGGGGTTCACCCCTCCACTTT. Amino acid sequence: CASSLRQGGSPLHF.